The 19 T cell receptor beta chains in this list originate from one sample, sequenced in a study of vaccination and CD4 T cells after COVID-19. No antigen has been assigned to these receptors. Treatment: roughly nine-day PBMC culture with coronavirus spike peptide pools or control peptides (ViraFEST assay). Cultured CD4+ T cell DNA was sequenced using the Oncomine TCR Beta short-read assay. TCRdb re-called the PCR reads through MiXCR, storing one row per CDR3 protein. The profile shows 6,000 to 8,500 distinct CDR3 sequences, around 42% of them singletons. Sequencing was done on a sample of CD4+ T cells from blood, cultured in vitro. Receptors originate from a human donor who had recovered from COVID-19.

J is TRBJ2-1 and V is TRBV20-1, with 12 bases identical to TRBD2. Losses at the gene ends were 3 bases for V and 2 bases for J; bases not matched to a gene: 14. Germline loops: CDR1 DFQATT, CDR2 SNEGSKA (reference sequence). This CDR3 is 19 amino acids long. The chain's CDR3 is CSASVVTSGRKRAYNEQFF. For the CDR3, the DNA is TGCAGTGCTAGTGTAGTGACTAGCGGGAGAAAAAGGGCCTACAATGAGCAGTTCTTC.

This clonotype was recorded a few times. J is TRBJ2-3 and V is TRBV7-2; 9 bases match TRBD2. Germline trimming cut 5 bases from V and 1 base from J; bases unmatched to any gene: 4. The CDR3 spans 15 residues. Germline V gene data show CDR1 as SGHTA and CDR2 as FQGNSA. The DNA for the CDR3 is TGTGCCAGCAGCATCAGACTAGCGGGCACAGATACGCAGTATTTT. Translating gives CASSIRLAGTDTQYF.

This sequence joins TRBV12-3 or TRBV12-4 and TRBJ1-6; D is uncertain. CDR3 size: 16 residues. The V end lost 6 bases, the J end lost 3 bases, and 15 bases lay between the germline ends. The CDR3 region has the DNA TGTGCCAGCAGCCCGGGAGGGATTCTCTATAATTCACCCCTCCACTTT. This encodes CASSPGGILYNSPLHF.

This chain links TRBV20-1 with TRBJ2-5, with 10 positions matching TRBD2. The CDR3 runs to 15 residues. Germline V gene data show CDR1 as DFQATT and CDR2 as SNEGSKA (reference sequence). Trimming took 6 bases from V and 9 from J; bases not matched to a gene: 16. The CDR3 bases are TGCAGTGCGAAGCCTGGAAATAGCGGGGGGCCCCCCCAGTACTTC. Translating it yields CSAKPGNSGGPPQYF.

This clonotype was counted between two and nine times. The rearrangement uses TRBV6-1 and TRBJ2-3; D not certain. CDR1 MNHNS and CDR2 SASEGT come from the germline V gene. The CDR3 contains 13 residues. V was shortened by 5 bases and J by 5 bases, with 11 bases between the two germline ends. CDR3 nucleotides: TGTGCCAGCAGTCAAAGCTACAAAGATACGCAGTATTTT. Amino acid sequence: CASSQSYKDTQYF.

The gene calls are TRBV15 and TRBJ1-6; D perhaps matches TRBD1 (5 bases). Trimming took 0 bases from V and 7 from J, leaving 13 bases between them. CDR3 size: 16 residues. Per the germline V gene, CDR1 is LNHNV and CDR2 is YYDKDF (reference sequence). The CDR3 loop reads CATSRDLGGGNSPLHF. The CDR3 DNA reads TGTGCCACCAGCAGAGATTTGGGGGGAGGGAATTCACCCCTCCACTTT. Drawing the rest from reference TRBV15 and TRBJ1-6, the complete variable domain is DAMVIQNPRYQVTQFGKPVTLSCSQTLNHNVMYWYQQKSSQAPKLLFHYYDKDFNNEADTPDNFQSRRPNTSFCFLDIRSPGLGDTAMYLCATSRDLGGGNSPLHFGNGTRLTVT.

The chain uses TRBV7-2 and TRBJ2-7, with D possibly TRBD2 on 5 matching bases. V was shortened by 1 base and J by 0 bases, with 10 bases between the two germline ends. CDR1 SGHTA and CDR2 FQGNSA come from the germline V gene. This CDR3 contains 15 residues. CDR3 DNA sequence: TGTGCCAGCAGCTTAGGGCGGGTACTCTCCTACGAGCAGTACTTC. Amino acid sequence: CASSLGRVLSYEQYF.

The V gene is TRBV7-8, the J gene TRBJ2-7, with a tentative D call TRBD2 (6 bases). The CDR3 is made up of 16 amino acids. With 4 bases removed from V and 0 bases from J, the gap between germline ends came to 16 bases. CDR1 SGHVS and CDR2 FQNEAQ come from the germline V gene. CDR3 sequence (DNA): TGTGCCAGCAGCTCCCGGACGGGAGATAGCTCCTACGAGCAGTACTTC. Translation gives CASSSRTGDSSYEQYF.

The table lists this clonotype with a few counts. V and J are TRBV4-2 and TRBJ2-3, with 10 bases that match TRBD2. Germline V CDR1 and CDR2: LGHNA, YNFKEQ. Unmatched junction bases numbered 4, after V lost 4 bases and J lost 3 bases. The CDR3 contains 15 residues. The CDR3 sequence is CASSLSSGSTDTQYF. The CDR3 DNA reads TGTGCCAGCAGCCTCTCTAGCGGGAGTACAGATACGCAGTATTTT.

This clonotype was seen a few times. The rearrangement joins TRBV11-1 to TRBJ1-2; D possibly corresponds to TRBD1 (5 bases). This CDR3 region has 13 residues. V shed 5 bases and J shed 4 bases, with 11 bases lying between them. Germline loops: CDR1 SGHAT, CDR2 FQDESV (reference sequence). The CDR3 sequence is CASSPGTSYGYTF. The CDR3 nucleotides are TGTGCCAGCAGCCCCGGGACCTCCTATGGCTACACCTTC.

The rearrangement links TRBV15 to TRBJ1-5, with 7 bases that match TRBD1. The CDR3 extends over 16 amino acids. Germline CDR1 and CDR2: LNHNV and YYDKDF (reference sequence). Trimming took 3 bases from V and 5 from J; bases not matched to a gene: 10. The CDR3 loop reads CATSRPQTGRYQPQHF. The CDR3 DNA sequence: TGTGCCACCAGCAGGCCACAGACAGGGCGTTATCAGCCCCAGCATTTT.

CDR3 sequence reads: CASSNTGPNYGYTF. The CDR3 bases are TGCGCCAGCAGCAATACGGGACCGAACTATGGCTACACCTTC. V gene TRBV5-1 combines with J gene TRBJ1-2, with TRBD1 as a possible D gene (5 bases). Looked up from germline, CDR1 is SGHRS and CDR2 is YFSETQ. The V and J ends lost 4 bases and 2 bases respectively, with 12 bases between them. CDR3 length: 14 residues.

The genes are TRBV20-1 and TRBJ2-7, with 9 nucleotides matching TRBD2. The CDR3 contains 15 residues. J was trimmed by 4 bases and V by 0 bases; bases with no gene match: 7. CDR1 and CDR2 from the germline V gene are DFQATT and SNEGSKA (reference sequence). The CDR3: CSARDHTSGWYEQYF. CDR3 DNA sequence: TGCAGTGCTAGAGATCACACTAGCGGGTGGTACGAGCAGTACTTC.

This sequence joins TRBV4-2 and TRBJ2-7; 7 nucleotides match TRBD1. CDR3 size: 18 residues. In germline, CDR1 is LGHNA, CDR2 YNFKEQ. J was trimmed by 3 bases and V by 3 bases; bases with no gene match: 17. For the CDR3, the DNA is TGTGCCAGCAGCCACCGGGACAGTGAACGAGGGGCCAACTACGAGCAGTACTTC. Protein product: CASSHRDSERGANYEQYF.

This sequence joins TRBV7-9 and TRBJ1-5, with D possibly TRBD1 on 5 matching bases. V was shortened by 1 base and J by 5 bases, with 9 bases between the two germline ends. Germline values: CDR1 SEHNR, CDR2 FQNEAQ (reference sequence). The CDR3 runs 14 residues. The CDR3 DNA sequence: TGTGCCAGCAGCTTAGACAGGAGCGATCAGCCCCAGCATTTT. This codes for CASSLDRSDQPQHF. Complete variable domain (other parts from reference TRBV7-9 and TRBJ1-5): DTGVSQNPRHKITKRGQNVTFRCDPISEHNRLYWYRQTLGQGPEFLTYFQNEAQLEKSRLLSDRFSAERPKGSFSTLEIQRTEQGDSAMYLCASSLDRSDQPQHFGDGTRLSIL.

This clonotype was found a few times. V gene TRBV7-9 combines with J gene TRBJ1-5, with TRBD1 as a possible D gene (5 bases). Germline V gene sequence: CDR1 SEHNR, CDR2 FQNEAQ (reference sequence). Trimming pared 5 bases from V and 7 bases from J, leaving 15 bases between. CDR3 length equals 14 residues. CDR3 coding DNA: TGTGCCAGCAGCCCCACGGGGGTAAAACAGCCCCAGCATTTT. Its protein is CASSPTGVKQPQHF.

This rearrangement joins TRBV20-1 to TRBJ1-2; 8 bases match TRBD1. The CDR3 extends over 14 amino acids. Per germline, CDR1 DFQATT and CDR2 SNEGSKA (reference sequence). With 5 bases clipped from V and 8 bases from J, the junction kept 13 bases outside the gene matches. The CDR3 is CSAPSRGRGGGYTF. The CDR3 region has the DNA TGCAGTGCTCCAAGCAGGGGGCGCGGGGGAGGCTACACCTTC.

This clonotype occurred a few times. This chain uses TRBV6-5 with TRBJ2-1; D perhaps matches TRBD1 (6 bases). Germline V gene sequence: CDR1 MNHEY, CDR2 SVGAGI. Between the trimmed V and J ends, which lost 4 bases and 7 bases, there was a span of 14 bases. The CDR3 covers 14 residues. CDR3 sequence reads: CASSSSQGSNEQFF. Here the CDR3 DNA reads TGTGCCAGCAGTTCCTCACAGGGTTCTAATGAGCAGTTCTTC.

In nucleotides, the CDR3 is TGTGCCAGCGGCGGGAGGGGACGCCTCACCGGGGAGCTGTTTTTT. It yields the protein CASGGRGRLTGELFF. This chain links TRBV6-1 with TRBJ2-2; 9 bases map to TRBD2. This CDR3 has 15 residues. The junction had 8 bases not matched to a gene; V was cut back by 8 bases and J by 4 bases. The germline V gene has CDR1 MNHNS and CDR2 SASEGT.